A single T cell receptor (beta chain) is shown here with its context. No antigen is known for it. The sample belongs to a study of cytomegalovirus exposure and HLA in healthy donors. Points from the study as a whole: The investigators catalogued 180 or so TCR beta chains as cytomegalovirus-associated.

Primers: 60 Vbeta forward and 13 Jbeta reverse. The repertoire was sequenced with immunoSEQ multiplex PCR; TCRdb's copy has only in-frame clones and lacks some. The sample includes 110,000 or so clones, approximately 80% of them seen just once. Deletions cut 4 bases from V and 2 bases from J, with 7 bases between. CDR3 length: 13 residues. Per germline, CDR1 SNHLY and CDR2 FYNNEI. The specimen sequenced was PBMCs. The chain couples TRBV2 to TRBJ2-3, with D perhaps TRBD2 (5 bases). This TCR came from a female donor in good health and CMV-seronegative. The CDR3 bases are TGTGCCAGCAGTGTCGGACTCACAGATACGCAGTATTTT. The encoded protein is CASSVGLTDTQYF.